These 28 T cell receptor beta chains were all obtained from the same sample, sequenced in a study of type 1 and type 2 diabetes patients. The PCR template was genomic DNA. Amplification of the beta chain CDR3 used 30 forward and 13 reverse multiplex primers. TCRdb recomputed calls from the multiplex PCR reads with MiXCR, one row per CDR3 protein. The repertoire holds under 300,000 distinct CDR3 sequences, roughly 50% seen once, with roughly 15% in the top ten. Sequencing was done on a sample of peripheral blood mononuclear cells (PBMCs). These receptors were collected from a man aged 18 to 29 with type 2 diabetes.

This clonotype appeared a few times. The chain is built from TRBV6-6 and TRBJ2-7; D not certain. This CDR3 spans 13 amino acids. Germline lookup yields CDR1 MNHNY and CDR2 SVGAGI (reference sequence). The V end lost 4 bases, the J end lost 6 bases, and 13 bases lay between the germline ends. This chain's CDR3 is CASSLSSWSEQYF. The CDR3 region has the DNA TGTGCCAGCAGTTTGTCTAGTTGGTCCGAGCAGTACTTC.

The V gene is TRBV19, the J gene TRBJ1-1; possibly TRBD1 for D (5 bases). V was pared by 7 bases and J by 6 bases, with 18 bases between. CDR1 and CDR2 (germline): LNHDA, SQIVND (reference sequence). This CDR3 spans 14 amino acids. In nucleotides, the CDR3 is TGTGCCAGTACCCTTACTCAGGGAGGGTCTGAAGCTTTCTTT. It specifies CASTLTQGGSEAFF.

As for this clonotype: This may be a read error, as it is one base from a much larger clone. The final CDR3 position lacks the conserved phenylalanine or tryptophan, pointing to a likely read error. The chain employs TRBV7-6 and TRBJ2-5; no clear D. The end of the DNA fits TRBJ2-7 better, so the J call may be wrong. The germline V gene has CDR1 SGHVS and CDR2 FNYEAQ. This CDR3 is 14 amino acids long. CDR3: CASSPSDGSYEQYS. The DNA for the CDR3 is TGTGCCAGCAGCCCTTCCGACGGTTCCTACGAGCAGTACTCC.

The CDR3, as DNA: TGTGCCAGCAGCTTGGATTTGGGCTATTTAAACTACGAGCAGTACTTC. It encodes CASSLDLGYLNYEQYF. The chain carries TRBV5-6 and TRBJ2-7; D is ambiguous. Germline values: CDR1 SGHDT, CDR2 YYEEEE. V was shortened by 0 bases and J by 3 bases, with 16 bases between the two germline ends. This CDR3 region has 16 residues. Full variable domain (remainder filled in from reference TRBV5-6 and TRBJ2-7): DAGVTQSPTHLIKTRGQQVTLRCSPKSGHDTVSWYQQALGQGPQFIFQYYEEEERQRGNFPDRFSGHQFPNYSSELNVNALLLGDSALYLCASSLDLGYLNYEQYFGPGTRLTVT.

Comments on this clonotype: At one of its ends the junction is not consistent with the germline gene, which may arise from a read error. Here the CDR3 reads CAWSANRLFYGQYF. Here the CDR3 DNA reads TGTGCCTGGAGTGCAAACAGGCTGTTTTACGGGCAGTACTTC. The V and J genes are TRBV30 and TRBJ2-7; a weak D match, TRBD1 (5 bases). Germline CDR1 reads GTSNPN; CDR2 reads SVGIG (reference sequence). CDR3 length equals 14 residues.

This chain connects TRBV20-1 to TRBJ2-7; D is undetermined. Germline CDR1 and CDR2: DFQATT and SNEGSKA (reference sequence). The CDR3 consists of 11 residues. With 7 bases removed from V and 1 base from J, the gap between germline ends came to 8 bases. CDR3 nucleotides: TGCAGTGTAGGGTATTCCTACGAGCAGTACTTC. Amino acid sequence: CSVGYSYEQYF.

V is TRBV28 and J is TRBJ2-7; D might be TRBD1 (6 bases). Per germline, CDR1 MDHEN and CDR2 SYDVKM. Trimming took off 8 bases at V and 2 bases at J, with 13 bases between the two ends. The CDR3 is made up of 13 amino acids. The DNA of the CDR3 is TGTGCCAGCTACCGGGACAAACCCTACGAGCAGTACTTC. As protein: CASYRDKPYEQYF.

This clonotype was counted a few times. CDR3 residues: CASSLWDRGVYNEQFF. In DNA form, the CDR3 reads TGTGCCAGCAGCTTGTGGGACAGGGGCGTCTACAATGAGCAGTTCTTC. The chain joins TRBV9 to TRBJ2-1; 10 bases are shared with TRBD1. CDR1 is SGDLS and CDR2 is YYNGEE in the germline V gene. Germline trimming cut 4 bases from V and 3 bases from J; bases unmatched to any gene: 7. The CDR3 runs to 16 residues. The full variable domain, its missing parts supplied by reference TRBV9 and TRBJ2-1, is DSGVTQTPKHLITATGQRVTLRCSPRSGDLSVYWYQQSLDQGLQFLIQYYNGEERAKGNILERFSAQQFPDLHSELNLSSLELGDSALYFCASSLWDRGVYNEQFFGPGTRLTVL.

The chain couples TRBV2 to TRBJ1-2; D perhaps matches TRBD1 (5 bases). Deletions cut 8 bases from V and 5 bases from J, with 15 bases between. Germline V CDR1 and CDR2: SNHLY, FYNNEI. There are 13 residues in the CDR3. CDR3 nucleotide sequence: TGTGCCAGCGGGGACTCCTTAAGATATGGCTACACCTTC. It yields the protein CASGDSLRYGYTF. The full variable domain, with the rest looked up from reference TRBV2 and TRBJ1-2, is EPEVTQTPSHQVTQMGQEVILRCVPISNHLYFYWYRQILGQKVEFLVSFYNNEISEKSEIFDDQFSVERPDGSNFTLKIRSTKLEDSAMYFCASGDSLRYGYTFGSGTRLTVV.

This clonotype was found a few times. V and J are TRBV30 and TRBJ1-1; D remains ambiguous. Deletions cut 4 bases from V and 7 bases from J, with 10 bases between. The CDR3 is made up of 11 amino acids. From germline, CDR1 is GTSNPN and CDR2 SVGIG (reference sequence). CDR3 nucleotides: TGTGCCTGGACGACCGGAGATGAAGCTTTCTTT. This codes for CAWTTGDEAFF.

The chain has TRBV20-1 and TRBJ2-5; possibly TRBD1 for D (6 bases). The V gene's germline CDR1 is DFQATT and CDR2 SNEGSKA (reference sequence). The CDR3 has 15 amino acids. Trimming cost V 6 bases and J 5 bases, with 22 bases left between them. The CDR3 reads CSAGTGAGVFETQYF. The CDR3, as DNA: TGCAGTGCCGGTACCGGGGCAGGGGTTTTCGAGACCCAGTACTTC.

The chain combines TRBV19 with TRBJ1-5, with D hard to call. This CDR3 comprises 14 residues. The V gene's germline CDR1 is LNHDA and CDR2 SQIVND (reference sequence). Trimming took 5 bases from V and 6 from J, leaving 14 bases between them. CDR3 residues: CASSGTVGSQPQHF. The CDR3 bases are TGTGCCAGTAGTGGCACCGTCGGTAGTCAGCCCCAGCATTTT. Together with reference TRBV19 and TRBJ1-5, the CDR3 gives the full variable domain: DGGITQSPKYLFRKEGQNVTLSCEQNLNHDAMYWYRQDPGQGLRLIYYSQIVNDFQKGDIAEGYSVSREKKESFPLTVTSAQKNPTAFYLCASSGTVGSQPQHFGDGTRLSIL.

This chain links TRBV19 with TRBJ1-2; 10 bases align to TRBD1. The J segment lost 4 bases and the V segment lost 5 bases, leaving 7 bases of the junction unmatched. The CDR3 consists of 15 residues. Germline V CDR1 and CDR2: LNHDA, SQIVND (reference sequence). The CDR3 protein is CASSPGQGVIYGYTF. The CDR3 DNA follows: TGTGCCAGTAGTCCAGGACAGGGGGTGATCTATGGCTACACCTTC.

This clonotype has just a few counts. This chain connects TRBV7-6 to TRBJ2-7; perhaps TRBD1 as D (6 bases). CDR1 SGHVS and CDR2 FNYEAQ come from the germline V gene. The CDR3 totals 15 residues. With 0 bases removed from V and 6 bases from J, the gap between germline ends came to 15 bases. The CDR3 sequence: CASSLAGTNFAEQYF. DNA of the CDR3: TGTGCCAGCAGCTTAGCGGGGACAAATTTCGCCGAGCAGTACTTC. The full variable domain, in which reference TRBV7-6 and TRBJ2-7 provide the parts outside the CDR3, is GAGVSQSPRYKVTKRGQDVALRCDPISGHVSLYWYRQALGQGPEFLTYFNYEAQQDKSGLPNDRFSAERPEGSISTLTIQRTEQRDSAMYRCASSLAGTNFAEQYFGPGTRLTVT.

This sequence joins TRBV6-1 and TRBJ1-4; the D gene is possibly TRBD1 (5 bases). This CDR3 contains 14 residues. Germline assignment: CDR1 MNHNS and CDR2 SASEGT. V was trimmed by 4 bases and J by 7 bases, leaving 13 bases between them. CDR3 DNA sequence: TGTGCCAGCAGTGGCCCCGGGGGGGGTGAAAAACTGTTTTTT. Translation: CASSGPGGGEKLFF.

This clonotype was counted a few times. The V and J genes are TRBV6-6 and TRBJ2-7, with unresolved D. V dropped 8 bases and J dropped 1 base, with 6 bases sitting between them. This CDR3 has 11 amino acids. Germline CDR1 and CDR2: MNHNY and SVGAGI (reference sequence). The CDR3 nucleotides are TGTGCCAGCGCCAAATCCTACGAGCAGTACTTC. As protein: CASAKSYEQYF.

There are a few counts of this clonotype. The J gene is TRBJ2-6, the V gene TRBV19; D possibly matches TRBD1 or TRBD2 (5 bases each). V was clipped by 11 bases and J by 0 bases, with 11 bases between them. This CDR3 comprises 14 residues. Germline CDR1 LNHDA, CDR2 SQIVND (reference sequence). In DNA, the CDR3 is TGTGCCTCGGGACCCTCCTCTGGGGCCAACGTCCTGACTTTC. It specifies CASGPSSGANVLTF.

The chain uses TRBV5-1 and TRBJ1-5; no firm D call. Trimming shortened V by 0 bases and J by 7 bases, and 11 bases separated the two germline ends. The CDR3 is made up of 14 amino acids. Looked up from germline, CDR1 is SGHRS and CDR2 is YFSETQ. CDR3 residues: CASSLAPSGQPQHF. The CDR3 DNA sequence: TGCGCCAGCAGCTTGGCCCCGAGCGGCCAGCCCCAGCATTTT.

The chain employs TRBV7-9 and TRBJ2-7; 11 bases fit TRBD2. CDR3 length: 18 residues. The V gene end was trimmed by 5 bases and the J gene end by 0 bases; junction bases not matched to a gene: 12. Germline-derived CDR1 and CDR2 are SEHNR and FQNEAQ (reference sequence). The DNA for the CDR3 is TGTGCCAGCAGCCGACCCGGGACTAGCGGTTCTCACTCCTACGAGCAGTACTTC. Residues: CASSRPGTSGSHSYEQYF.

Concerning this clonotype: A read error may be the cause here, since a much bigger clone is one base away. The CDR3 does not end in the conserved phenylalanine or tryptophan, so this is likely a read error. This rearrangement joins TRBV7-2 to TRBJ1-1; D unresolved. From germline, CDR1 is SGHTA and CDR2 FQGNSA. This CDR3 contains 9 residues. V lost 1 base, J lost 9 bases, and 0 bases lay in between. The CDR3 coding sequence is TGTGCCAGCAGCTTAGAAGCTTTCTCT. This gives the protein CASSLEAFS.

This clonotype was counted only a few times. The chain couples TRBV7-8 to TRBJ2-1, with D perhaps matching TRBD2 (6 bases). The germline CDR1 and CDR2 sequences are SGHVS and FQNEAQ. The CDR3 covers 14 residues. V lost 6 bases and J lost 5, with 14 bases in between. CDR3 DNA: TGTGCCAGCAGTTTTAGGTGGGGGGACAATGAGCAGTTCTTC. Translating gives CASSFRWGDNEQFF.

The CDR3 nucleotides read TGTGCCAGCAGTCGTGAGGGGTATGGCTACACCTTC. Translating it yields CASSREGYGYTF. This chain links TRBV9 with TRBJ1-2; weak D call: TRBD1 (5 bases). Deletions cut 5 bases from V and 5 bases from J, with 10 bases between. The CDR3 spans 12 residues. From germline, CDR1 is SGDLS and CDR2 YYNGEE.

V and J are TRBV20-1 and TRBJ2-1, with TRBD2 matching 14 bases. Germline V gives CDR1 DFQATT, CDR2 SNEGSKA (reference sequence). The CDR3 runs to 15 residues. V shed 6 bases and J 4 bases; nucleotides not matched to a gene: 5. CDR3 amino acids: CSARLAGGIYNEQFF. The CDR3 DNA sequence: TGCAGTGCCAGACTAGCGGGGGGGATATACAATGAGCAGTTCTTC.

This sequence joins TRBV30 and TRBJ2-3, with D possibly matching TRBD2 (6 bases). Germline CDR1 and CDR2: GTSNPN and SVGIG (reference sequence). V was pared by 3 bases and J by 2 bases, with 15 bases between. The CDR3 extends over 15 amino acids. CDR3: CAWSQTRLPTDTQYF. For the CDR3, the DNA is TGTGCCTGGAGCCAGACTAGACTTCCCACAGATACGCAGTATTTT.

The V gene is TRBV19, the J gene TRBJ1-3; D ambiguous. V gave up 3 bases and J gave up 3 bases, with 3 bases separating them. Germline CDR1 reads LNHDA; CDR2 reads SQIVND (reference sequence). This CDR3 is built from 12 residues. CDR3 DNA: TGTGCCAGTAGTATCGGTGGAAACACCATATATTTT. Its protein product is CASSIGGNTIYF.

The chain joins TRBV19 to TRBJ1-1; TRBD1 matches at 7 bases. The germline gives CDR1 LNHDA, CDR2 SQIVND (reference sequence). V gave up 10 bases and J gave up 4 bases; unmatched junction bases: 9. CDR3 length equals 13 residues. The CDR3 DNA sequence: TGTGCCACCTTCCGGGACAGAATCACTGAAGCTTTCTTT. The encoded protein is CATFRDRITEAFF. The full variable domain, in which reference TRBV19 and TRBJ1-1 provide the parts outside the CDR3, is DGGITQSPKYLFRKEGQNVTLSCEQNLNHDAMYWYRQDPGQGLRLIYYSQIVNDFQKGDIAEGYSVSREKKESFPLTVTSAQKNPTAFYLCATFRDRITEAFFGQGTRLTVV.

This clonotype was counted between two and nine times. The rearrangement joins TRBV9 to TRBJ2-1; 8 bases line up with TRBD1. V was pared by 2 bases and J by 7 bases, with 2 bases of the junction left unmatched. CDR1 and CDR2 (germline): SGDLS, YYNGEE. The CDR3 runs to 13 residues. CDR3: CASSVGQANEQFF. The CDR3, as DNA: TGTGCCAGCAGCGTGGGACAGGCTAATGAGCAGTTCTTC.

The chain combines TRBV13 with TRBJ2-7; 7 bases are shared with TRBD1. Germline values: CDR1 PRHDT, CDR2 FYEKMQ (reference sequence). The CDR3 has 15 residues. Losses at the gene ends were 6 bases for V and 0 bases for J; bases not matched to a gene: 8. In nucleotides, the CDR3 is TGTGCCAGCAGTGGGTGGGACAGCCCCTCCTACGAGCAGTACTTC. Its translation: CASSGWDSPSYEQYF.